This T cell receptor (beta chain) was identified in a study of blood T cell repertoires in COVID-19. For the study at large: Samples representing acute and convalescent COVID-19 were sourced from the United States, Italy and Spain.

Enrollees, about 18 to 89 years old, lived in 24 US areas. V gave up 1 base and J gave up 8 bases, with 9 bases separating them. The CDR3 length is 12 residues. Germline V gives CDR1 SGHNT, CDR2 YYREEE (reference sequence). A single count supports this clone. The identical CDR3 is also encoded by other nucleotide sequences in the sample. In the original processing: Quantification of nucleated cells was approximated via reference gene primer amplification. Libraries were prepared by immunoSEQ multiplex PCR; TCRdb keeps only in-frame clonotypes and omits some of them. The DNA gave D and trimming, while V, J and clone size come from that table. The data show some 200,000 clones, around 80% seen once.

J is TRBJ1-2 and V is TRBV5-4; D perhaps matches TRBD1 (5 bases). The source is a woman in her fifties or sixties who had recovered from COVID-19. The sample taken for sequencing was PBMCs or T cells enriched from blood (not recorded which). CDR3 sequence reads: CASSLPGSGYTF. CDR3 sequence (DNA): TGTGCCAGCAGCTTGCCAGGGTCCGGCTACACCTTC.